The source of this TCR beta chain is a study of OX40 agonist ivuxolimab in advanced cancers. As for the study in general: With a range of roughly 20 to 85, age averaged about 59 years, and 65% to 85% were male.

Method: immunoSEQ multiplex PCR; TCRdb's copy keeps in-frame clones and lacks some. The repertoire holds about 64,000 clones, with approximately 90% as singletons. Points from the study as a whole: At doses 0.1 to 3.0 mg/kg, CD4+ and CD8+ clones expanded.

The germline CDR1 and CDR2 sequences are MNHEY and SVGAGI. The CDR3 spans 16 residues. After removal of 0 bases from V and 4 bases from J, the junction contained 7 bases not matched to a gene. Samples of blood were obtained at baseline, on cycle 4 day 1, and on cycle 7 day 1. Note on this clone: Its antigen is not known.

The receptor comes from an adult with an advanced solid tumor such as melanoma, head and neck, liver or kidney cancer. The chain combines TRBV6-5 with TRBJ2-3; 7 bases map to TRBD2. Sequenced here: CD4+ or CD8+ T cells sorted from blood, sampled in a trial of the OX40 agonist ivuxolimab. The CDR3 loop reads CASSYSGGSGADTQYF. CDR3 coding DNA: TGTGCCAGCAGTTACTCAGGCGGGAGCGGGGCAGATACGCAGTATTTT.